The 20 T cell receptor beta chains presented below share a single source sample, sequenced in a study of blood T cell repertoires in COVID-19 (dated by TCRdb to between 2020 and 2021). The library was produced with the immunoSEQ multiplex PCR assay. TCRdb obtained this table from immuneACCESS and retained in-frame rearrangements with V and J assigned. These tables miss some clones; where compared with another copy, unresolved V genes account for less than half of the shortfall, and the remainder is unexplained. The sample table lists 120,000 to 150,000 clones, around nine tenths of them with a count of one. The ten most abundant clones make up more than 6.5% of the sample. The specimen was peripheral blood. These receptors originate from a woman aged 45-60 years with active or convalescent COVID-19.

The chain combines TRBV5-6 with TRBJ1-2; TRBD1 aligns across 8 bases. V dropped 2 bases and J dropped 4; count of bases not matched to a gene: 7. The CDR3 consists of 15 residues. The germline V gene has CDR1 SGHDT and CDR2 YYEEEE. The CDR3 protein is CASSLLTGAAYGYTF. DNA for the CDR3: TGTGCCAGCAGCTTACTGACAGGGGCGGCCTATGGCTACACCTTC. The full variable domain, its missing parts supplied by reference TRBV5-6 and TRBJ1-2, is DAGVTQSPTHLIKTRGQQVTLRCSPKSGHDTVSWYQQALGQGPQFIFQYYEEEERQRGNFPDRFSGHQFPNYSSELNVNALLLGDSALYLCASSLLTGAAYGYTFGSGTRLTVV.

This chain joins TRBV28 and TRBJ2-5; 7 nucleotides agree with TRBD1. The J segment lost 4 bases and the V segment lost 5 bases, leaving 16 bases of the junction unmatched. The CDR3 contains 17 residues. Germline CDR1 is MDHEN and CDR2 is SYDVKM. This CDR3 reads CASSPRTGGIWPETQYF. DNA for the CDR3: TGTGCCAGCAGTCCAAGGACAGGAGGTATTTGGCCAGAGACCCAGTACTTC.

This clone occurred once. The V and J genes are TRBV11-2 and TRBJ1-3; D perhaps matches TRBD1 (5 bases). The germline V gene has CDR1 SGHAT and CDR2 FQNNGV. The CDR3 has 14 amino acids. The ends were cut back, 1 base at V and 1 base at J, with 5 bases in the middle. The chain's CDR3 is CASSLGQSGNTIYF. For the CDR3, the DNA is TGTGCCAGCAGCTTAGGACAGTCTGGAAACACCATATATTTT.

The CDR3 here is CASGLRGTYGYTF. The CDR3 DNA is TGTGCCAGCGGCCTCAGGGGCACCTATGGCTACACCTTC. V is TRBV12-3 or TRBV12-4 and J is TRBJ1-2; possible D gene TRBD1, 6 bases. This CDR3 has 13 residues. V was trimmed by 8 bases and J by 4 bases, leaving 14 bases between them.

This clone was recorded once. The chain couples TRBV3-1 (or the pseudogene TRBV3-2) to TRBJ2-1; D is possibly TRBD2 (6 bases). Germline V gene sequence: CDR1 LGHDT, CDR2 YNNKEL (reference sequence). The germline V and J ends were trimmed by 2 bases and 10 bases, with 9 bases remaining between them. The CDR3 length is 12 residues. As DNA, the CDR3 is TGTGCCAGCAGCCAAATACTAGCAGAGCAGTTCTTC. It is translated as CASSQILAEQFF.

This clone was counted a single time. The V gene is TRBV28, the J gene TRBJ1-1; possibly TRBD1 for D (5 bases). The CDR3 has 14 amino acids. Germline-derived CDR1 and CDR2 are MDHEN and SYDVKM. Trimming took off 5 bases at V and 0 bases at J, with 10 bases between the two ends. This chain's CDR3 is CASSMTALNTEAFF. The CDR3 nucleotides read TGTGCCAGCAGTATGACAGCCTTGAACACTGAAGCTTTCTTT. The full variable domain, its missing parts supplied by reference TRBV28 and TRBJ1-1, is DVKVTQSSRYLVKRTGEKVFLECVQDMDHENMFWYRQDPGLGLRLIYFSYDVKMKEKGDIPEGYSVSREKKERFSLILESASTNQTSMYLCASSMTALNTEAFFGQGTRLTVV.

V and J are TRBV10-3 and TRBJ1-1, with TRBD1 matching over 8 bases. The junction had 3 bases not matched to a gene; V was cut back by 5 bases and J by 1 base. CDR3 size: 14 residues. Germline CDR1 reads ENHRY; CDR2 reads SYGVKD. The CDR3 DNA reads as TGTGCCATCAGTACCGGGACAGGGAACACTGAAGCTTTCTTT. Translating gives CAISTGTGNTEAFF.

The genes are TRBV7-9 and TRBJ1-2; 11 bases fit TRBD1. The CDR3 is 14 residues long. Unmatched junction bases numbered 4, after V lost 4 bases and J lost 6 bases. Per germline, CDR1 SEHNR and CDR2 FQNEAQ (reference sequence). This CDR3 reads CASSYWDRGNGYTF. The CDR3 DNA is TGTGCCAGCAGCTACTGGGACAGGGGGAATGGCTACACCTTC. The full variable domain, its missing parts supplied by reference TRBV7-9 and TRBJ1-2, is DTGVSQNPRHKITKRGQNVTFRCDPISEHNRLYWYRQTLGQGPEFLTYFQNEAQLEKSRLLSDRFSAERPKGSFSTLEIQRTEQGDSAMYLCASSYWDRGNGYTFGSGTRLTVV.

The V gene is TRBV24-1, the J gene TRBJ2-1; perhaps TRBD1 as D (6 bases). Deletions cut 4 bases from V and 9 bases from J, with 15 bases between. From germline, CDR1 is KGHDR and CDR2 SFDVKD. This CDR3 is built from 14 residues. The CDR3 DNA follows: TGTGCCACCAGTGACCCCAGTACAGGGAGTGAGCAGTTCTTC. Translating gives CATSDPSTGSEQFF.

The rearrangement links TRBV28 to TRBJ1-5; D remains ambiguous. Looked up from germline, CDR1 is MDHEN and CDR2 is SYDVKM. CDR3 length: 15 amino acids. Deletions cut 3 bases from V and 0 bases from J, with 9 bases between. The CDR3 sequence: CASSLGGNSNQPQHF. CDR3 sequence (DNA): TGTGCCAGCAGTTTGGGCGGGAATAGCAATCAGCCCCAGCATTTT.

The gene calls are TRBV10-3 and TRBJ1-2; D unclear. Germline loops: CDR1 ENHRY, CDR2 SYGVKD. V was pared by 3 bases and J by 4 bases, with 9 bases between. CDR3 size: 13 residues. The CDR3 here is CAISEGGVYGYTF. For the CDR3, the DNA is TGTGCCATCAGTGAAGGCGGCGTCTATGGCTACACCTTC.

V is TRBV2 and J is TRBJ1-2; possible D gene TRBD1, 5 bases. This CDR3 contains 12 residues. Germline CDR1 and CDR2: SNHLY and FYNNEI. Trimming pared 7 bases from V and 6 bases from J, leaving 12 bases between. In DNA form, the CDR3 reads TGTGCCAGCACTGGTGAGACAGATGGCTACACCTTC. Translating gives CASTGETDGYTF. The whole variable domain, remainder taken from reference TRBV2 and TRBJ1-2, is EPEVTQTPSHQVTQMGQEVILRCVPISNHLYFYWYRQILGQKVEFLVSFYNNEISEKSEIFDDQFSVERPDGSNFTLKIRSTKLEDSAMYFCASTGETDGYTFGSGTRLTVV.

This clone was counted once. The CDR3 reads CSVETGGYNEQFF. CDR3 nucleotides: TGCAGCGTTGAGACAGGGGGGTACAATGAGCAGTTCTTC. The chain combines TRBV29-1 with TRBJ2-1; TRBD1 aligns across 9 bases. Germline V gene lookup returns CDR1 SQVTM and CDR2 ANQGSEA. V dropped 3 bases and J dropped 4; count of bases not matched to a gene: 1. The CDR3 extends over 13 amino acids.

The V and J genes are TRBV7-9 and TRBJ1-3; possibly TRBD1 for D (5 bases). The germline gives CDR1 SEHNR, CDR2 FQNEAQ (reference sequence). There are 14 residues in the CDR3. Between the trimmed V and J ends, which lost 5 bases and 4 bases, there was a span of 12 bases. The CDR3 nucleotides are TGTGCCAGCAGCGCCAGACAGACGGGAAACACCATATATTTT. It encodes CASSARQTGNTIYF.

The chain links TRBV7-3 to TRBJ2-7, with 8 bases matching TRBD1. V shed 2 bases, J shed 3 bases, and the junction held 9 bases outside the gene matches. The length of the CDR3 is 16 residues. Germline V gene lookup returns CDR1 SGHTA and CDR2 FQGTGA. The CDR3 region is CASSLGVRGQGYEQYF. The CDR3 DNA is TGTGCCAGCAGCTTAGGTGTTAGAGGACAGGGCTACGAGCAGTACTTC.

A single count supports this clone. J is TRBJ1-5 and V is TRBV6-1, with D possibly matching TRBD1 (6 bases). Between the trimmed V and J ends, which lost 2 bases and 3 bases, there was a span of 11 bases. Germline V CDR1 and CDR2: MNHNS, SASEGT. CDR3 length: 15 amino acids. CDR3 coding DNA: TGTGCCAGCAGTGAAATACAGGGTAACAATCAGCCCCAGCATTTT. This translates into CASSEIQGNNQPQHF.

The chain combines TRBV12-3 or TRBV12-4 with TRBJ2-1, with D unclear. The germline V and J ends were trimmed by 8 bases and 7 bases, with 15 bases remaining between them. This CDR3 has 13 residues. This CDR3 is CASDSPITNEQFF. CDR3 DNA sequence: TGTGCCAGCGACTCCCCCATTACAAATGAGCAGTTCTTC.

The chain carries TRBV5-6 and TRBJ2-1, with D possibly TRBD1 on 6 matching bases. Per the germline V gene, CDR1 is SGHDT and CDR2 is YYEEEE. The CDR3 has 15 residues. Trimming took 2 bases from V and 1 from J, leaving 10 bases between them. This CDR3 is CASSLMGASYNEQFF. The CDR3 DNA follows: TGTGCCAGCAGCTTAATGGGGGCTTCCTACAATGAGCAGTTCTTC.

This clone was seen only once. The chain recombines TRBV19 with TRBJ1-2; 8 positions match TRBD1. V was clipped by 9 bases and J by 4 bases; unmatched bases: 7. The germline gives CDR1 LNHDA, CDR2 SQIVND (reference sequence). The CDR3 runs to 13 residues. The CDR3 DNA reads TGTGCCAGCAGGGGGCATAAGGGCTATGGCTACACCTTC. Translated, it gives CASRGHKGYGYTF.

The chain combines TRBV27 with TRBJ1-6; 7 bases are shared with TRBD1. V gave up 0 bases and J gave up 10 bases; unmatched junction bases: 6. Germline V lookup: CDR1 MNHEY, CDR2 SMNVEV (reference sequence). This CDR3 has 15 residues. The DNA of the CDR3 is TGTGCCAGCAGTTTATCGGGGCAGGGGGTCTCACCCCTCCACTTT. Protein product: CASSLSGQGVSPLHF.